A selection of T cell receptor beta chains follows, all from one sample in a study of shared clonotypes between healthy human individuals. Measured with immunoSEQ multiplex PCR; TCRdb has only the in-frame clones, and not every one. The sample holds around 2,000,000 clones, about 95% seen once. Source material: naive CD8+ T cells sorted from blood. These receptors were obtained from a man between 18 and 29 years old in good health. CDR3s include the opening cysteine and the closing phenylalanine or tryptophan.

TRBJ2-7 | 11 | TRBV29-1 | CSARTGDEQYF
TRBJ2-7 | 12 | TRBV30 | CAWSGISYEQYF
TRBJ2-7 | 17 | TRBV4-1 | CASSLTPGTGRTYEQYF
TRBJ2-7 | 13 | TRBV7-9 | CASSLTESYEQYF
TRBJ2-3 | 14 | TRBV5-6 | CASSLESSTDTQYF
TRBJ2-7 | 12 | TRBV5-6 | CASSLTGYEQYF
TRBJ1-2 | 13 | TRBV29-1 | CSAADPKGYGYTF
TRBJ2-7 | 16 | TRBV6-5 | CASSYSAGQVSYEQYF
TRBJ2-7 | 12 | TRBV9 | CASSPGTNEQYF
TRBJ1-1 | 15 | TRBV27 | CASSYTRGQDTEAFF
TRBJ2-7 | 16 | TRBV27 | CASSPQTGRPSYEQYF
TRBJ2-3 | 16 | TRBV5-6 | CASSLDIGQYLDTQYF
TRBJ1-1 | 14 | TRBV5-6 | CASSPGFGNTEAFF
TRBJ2-3 | 14 | TRBV5-4 | CASSWARGTDTQYF
TRBJ2-7 | 15 | TRBV4-1 | CASSQVSGSSYEQYF
TRBJ1-2 | 18 | TRBV4-3 | CASSQVFAPAPQDYGYTF
TRBJ1-3 | 14 | TRBV5-1 | CASSFGKSGNTIYF
TRBJ2-1 | 15 | TRBV7-9 | CASSLRGGGAVEQFF
TRBJ2-7 | 14 | TRBV11-2 | CASSSGLASYEQYF
TRBJ2-3 | 16 | TRBV11-2 | CASSFTGTSSTDTQYF
TRBJ1-6 | 15 | TRBV5-5 | CASSLGPPEGSPLHF
TRBJ2-1 | 17 | TRBV7-9 | CASSYEATSGGLDEQFF
TRBJ1-1 | 14 | TRBV12-5 | CASGLGVTNTEAFF
TRBJ1-6 | 18 | TRBV6-4 | CASSDSKWFSSYNSPLHF
TRBJ2-7 | 16 | TRBV7-8 | CASSLMSGESVYEQYF
TRBJ2-7 | 12 | TRBV11-2 | CASSLGLYEQYF
TRBJ2-6 | 20 | TRBV18 | CASSPGGQPFQYSGANVLTF
TRBJ2-7 | 15 | TRBV9 | CASSVGLAGEYEQYF
TRBJ2-2 | 13 | TRBV29-1 | CSVESRLTGELFF
TRBJ2-7 | 15 | TRBV5-6 | CASSWAGQGAYEQYF
TRBJ1-1 | 14 | TRBV5-4 | CASSPRMMNTEAFF
TRBJ1-1 | 16 | TRBV7-9 | CASSLIGQGMNTEAFF
TRBJ2-3 | 16 | TRBV7-9 | CASSPNRGSSTDTQYF
TRBJ1-1 | 12 | TRBV30 | CAWGTLNTEAFF
TRBJ1-1 | 12 | TRBV5-6 | CASSLGSYEAFF
TRBJ2-5 | 17 | TRBV13 | CASSWMTDSRFQETQYF